The rows below give T cell receptor beta chains drawn from one sample of a study of control samples from healthy donors and cancer patients. Assay used: immunoSEQ multiplex PCR; TCRdb lists only in-frame clones, some missing. The sample comprises roughly 95,000 clones, 90% to 95% of which are singletons, and roughly 0.92% rests with the top ten. Sequenced: blood. The receptors shown here come from a woman under 40 in good health. The CDR3 runs from the conserved cysteine through the conserved F or W. The D gene is left open where the match is weak. Some rows have no size entry. The others give once, few or many, or a class for an expanded clone.

v_call	j_call	clone_size	d_call	cdr3_aa	cdr3_nt
TRBV2	TRBJ1-2	-	-	CASSAEGMWGYTF	TGTGCCAGCAGTGCCGAGGGGATGTGGGGCTACACCTTC
TRBV30	TRBJ1-1	-	TRBD1	CAGTRDSNAEAFF	TGTGCCGGAACCCGGGACAGCAACGCTGAAGCTTTCTTT
TRBV30	TRBJ1-3	-	-	CAWSVQGNTIYF	TGTGCCTGGAGTGTACAGGGAAACACCATATATTTT
TRBV6-1	TRBJ2-3	-	TRBD2	CASSEALGLAGPSTDTQYF	TGTGCCAGCAGTGAAGCCCTAGGACTAGCGGGACCTAGCACAGATACGCAGTATTTT
TRBV7-8	TRBJ1-4	-	-	CASSLAGHPRVFF	TGTGCCAGCAGCTTAGCGGGACACCCAAGAGTGTTTTTT
TRBV6-1	TRBJ1-5	once	TRBD1	CASSETGGFQPQHF	TGTGCCAGCAGTGAAACAGGGGGTTTTCAGCCCCAGCATTTT
TRBV24-1	TRBJ1-3	-	-	CATSPREGNTIYF	TGTGCCACCAGCCCCAGGGAAGGAAACACCATATATTTT
TRBV7-9	TRBJ1-1	-	-	CASSHSRTEAFF	TGTGCCAGCAGCCATAGTAGGACTGAAGCTTTCTTT
TRBV11-1	TRBJ1-2	-	TRBD1	CASSPGTGGNYGYTF	TGTGCCAGCAGCCCCGGGACAGGGGGCAACTATGGCTACACCTTC
TRBV19	TRBJ1-5	-	-	CASNLRDSRNQPQHF	TGTGCCAGCAACCTACGAGACAGTCGCAATCAGCCCCAGCATTTT
TRBV23-1	TRBJ1-1	-	TRBD1	CASSQWAGGWVSEAFF	TGCGCCAGCAGTCAATGGGCAGGGGGCTGGGTATCTGAAGCTTTCTTT
TRBV30	TRBJ1-2	-	TRBD1	CASMRDRAREGYGYTF	TGTGCCTCGATGAGGGACAGGGCCAGGGAAGGCTATGGCTACACCTTC
TRBV19	TRBJ2-7	-	-	CASSMGLGEQYF	TGTGCCAGTAGTATGGGCCTCGGCGAGCAGTACTTC
TRBV19	TRBJ2-3	-	-	CASSIGGLTDTQYF	TGTGCCAGTAGTATCGGAGGGCTCACAGATACGCAGTATTTT
TRBV12-5	TRBJ2-1	-	TRBD2	CASGRGAGGDYNEQFF	TGTGCTAGTGGCCGCGGGGCGGGAGGGGACTACAATGAGCAGTTCTTC
TRBV15	TRBJ1-1	-	-	CATSRLNGPTEAFF	TGTGCCACCAGCAGACTAAACGGACCCACTGAAGCTTTCTTT
TRBV19	TRBJ1-5	-	TRBD1	CATTGGRGTNQPQHF	TGTGCCACCACAGGGGGGAGAGGGACAAATCAGCCCCAGCATTTT
TRBV18	TRBJ1-2	-	-	CASSPPRARSPGYTF	TGTGCCAGCTCACCACCGAGAGCCAGGAGCCCAGGCTACACCTTC
TRBV6-1	TRBJ1-4	-	-	CASSEWSTNEKLFF	TGTGCCAGCAGTGAATGGTCAACTAATGAAAAACTGTTTTTT
TRBV14	TRBJ2-3	-	-	CASSQEGHHTDTQYF	TGTGCCAGCAGCCAAGAAGGTCACCACACAGATACGCAGTATTTT
TRBV21-1	TRBJ1-3	-	-	CASSNLRNTIYF	TGTGCCAGCAGCAATTTGAGAAACACCATATATTTT
TRBV7-8	TRBJ2-2	medium-sized	TRBD2	CASSRGGVDGELFF	TGTGCCAGCAGCCGGGGAGGGGTGGACGGGGAGCTGTTTTTT
TRBV18	TRBJ1-1	once	-	CASFPGLNTEAFF	TGTGCCAGCTTCCCGGGACTGAACACTGAAGCTTTCTTT
TRBV7-8	TRBJ1-5	-	-	CASSPLESTYQPQHF	TGTGCCAGCAGCCCCCTCGAGAGTACTTATCAGCCCCAGCATTTT
TRBV20-1	TRBJ2-7	-	-	CSASGSHEQYF	TGCAGTGCTAGCGGGAGCCACGAGCAGTACTTC
TRBV11-3	TRBJ1-4	once	TRBD1	CASSLTGGEKLFF	TGTGCCAGCAGCTTAACAGGGGGTGAAAAACTGTTTTTT
TRBV4-1	TRBJ2-1	-	TRBD1	CASSRPGQGINEQFF	TGCGCCAGCAGCCGCCCGGGACAGGGGATAAATGAGCAGTTCTTC
TRBV7-7	TRBJ2-1	-	-	CASSLAGINEQFF	TGTGCCAGCAGCTTAGCAGGGATAAATGAGCAGTTCTTC
TRBV9	TRBJ2-5	once	-	CASSVGQGGETQYF	TGTGCCAGCAGCGTAGGGCAGGGGGGAGAGACCCAGTACTTC
TRBV4-1	TRBJ2-7	once	TRBD2	CASSQGLRENEQYF	TGCGCCAGCAGCCAAGGTTTGCGGGAGAACGAGCAGTACTTC
TRBV10-2	TRBJ1-1	-	TRBD1	CASSRRTGAIRNTEAFF	TGCGCCAGCAGTCGGCGGACAGGAGCCATTCGGAACACTGAAGCTTTCTTT
TRBV30	TRBJ1-4	-	-	CAWKSRDEKLFF	TGTGCCTGGAAATCCAGGGACGAAAAACTGTTTTTT
TRBV19	TRBJ1-5	-	TRBD1	CASMRGDRLFWPQHF	TGTGCCAGTATGCGAGGGGACAGGCTGTTTTGGCCCCAGCATTTT
TRBV3-1/TRBV3-2	TRBJ1-2	-	-	CASSQDFYGYTF	TGTGCCAGCAGCCAAGATTTCTATGGCTACACCTTC
TRBV6-6	TRBJ2-7	-	TRBD2	CASSSGTSGTLSYF	TGTGCCAGCAGCTCCGGGACTAGCGGAACTTTATCGTACTTC
TRBV19	TRBJ1-2	-	-	CASSMLGGYTF	TGTGCCAGTAGCATGCTGGGTGGCTACACCTTC
TRBV7-2	TRBJ2-1	-	-	CASSLEWGTYNEQFF	TGTGCCAGCAGCTTAGAGTGGGGGACCTACAATGAGCAGTTCTTC
TRBV29-1	TRBJ1-1	-	-	CSVNARLTEAFF	TGCAGCGTTAACGCTCGTTTGACTGAAGCTTTCTTT
TRBV9	TRBJ1-4	-	-	CASSVWPRGTRWEKLFF	TGTGCCAGCAGCGTATGGCCCAGAGGAACTAGGTGGGAAAAACTGTTTTTT
TRBV7-2	TRBJ1-6	-	-	CASSFTGNNSPLHF	TGTGCCAGCAGCTTTACAGGGAATAATTCACCCCTCCACTTT
TRBV6-5	TRBJ2-1	-	-	CASSSRRHSYNEQFF	TGTGCCAGCAGTTCACGACGGCACTCCTACAATGAGCAGTTCTTC
TRBV5-1	TRBJ1-1	-	-	CASSARTQNTEAFF	TGCGCCAGCAGCGCCCGGACGCAGAACACTGAAGCTTTCTTT
TRBV6-5	TRBJ1-6	-	-	CASSSGVRGSSPLHF	TGTGCCAGCAGCTCTGGGGTGAGGGGCTCTTCACCCCTCCACTTT
TRBV6-1	TRBJ1-2	-	TRBD1	CASSEQGEYGYTF	TGTGCCAGCAGTGAACAGGGGGAGTATGGCTACACCTTC
TRBV7-9	TRBJ2-7	-	TRBD1	CASSVQGVGRYF	TGTGCCAGCAGCGTCCAGGGGGTAGGACGGTACTTC
TRBV7-3	TRBJ2-5	-	-	CASSLGAGAPQETQYF	TGTGCCAGCAGCTTAGGCGCAGGGGCCCCCCAAGAGACCCAGTACTTC